The TCR beta chain described here comes from a study of shared clonotypes between healthy human individuals. A word on this clone: Its antigen is not known.

The CDR3 is 16 amino acids. Germline CDR1 SGHRS, CDR2 YFSETQ. V gave up 2 bases and J gave up 4 bases; unmatched junction bases: 4. Study outcomes and limitations: Clonotypes shared by all four donors outscored non-shared clonotypes in generation probability. Compared with memory subsets, naive subsets generally had larger estimated richness.

Libraries were prepared by immunoSEQ multiplex PCR; TCRdb keeps only in-frame clonotypes and omits some of them. The top ten hold approximately 0.39% of the sample, which has roughly 2,300,000 clones, under 95% seen once. Sequenced sample: naive CD4+ T cells from PBMCs. Noted subset: CD45RA+ positively selected. J is TRBJ2-1 and V is TRBV5-1, with TRBD2 matching 12 bases. This TCR derives from a young man in good health. Some clones in this sample may be carry-over from other donors' samples. DNA for the CDR3: TGCGCCAGCAGCTTTGGACTAGCGGGAATGTACAATGAGCAGTTCTTC. Translating it yields CASSFGLAGMYNEQFF. The complete variable domain, with remaining parts taken from reference TRBV5-1 and TRBJ2-1, reads KAGVTQTPRYLIKTRGQQVTLSCSPISGHRSVSWYQQTPGQGLQFLFEYFSETQRNKGNFPGRFSGRQFSNSRSEMNVSTLELGDSALYLCASSFGLAGMYNEQFFGPGTRLTVL.